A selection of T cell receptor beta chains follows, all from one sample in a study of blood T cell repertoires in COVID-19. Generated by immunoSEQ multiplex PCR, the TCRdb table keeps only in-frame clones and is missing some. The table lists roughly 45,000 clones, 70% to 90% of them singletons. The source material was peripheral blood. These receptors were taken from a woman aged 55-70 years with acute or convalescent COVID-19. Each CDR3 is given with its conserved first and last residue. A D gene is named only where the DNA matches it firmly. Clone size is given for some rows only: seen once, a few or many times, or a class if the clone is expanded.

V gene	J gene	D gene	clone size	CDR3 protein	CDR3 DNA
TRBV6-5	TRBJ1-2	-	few	CASTTVAGGYTF	TGTGCCAGCACCACGGTGGCAGGGGGCTACACCTTC
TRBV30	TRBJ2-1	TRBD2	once	CAWSEGRTPGGGNEQFF	TGTGCCTGGAGTGAAGGCCGGACCCCGGGGGGTGGCAATGAGCAGTTCTTC
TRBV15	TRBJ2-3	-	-	CATRRQGRTDTQYF	TGTGCCACCAGAAGGCAGGGGCGCACAGATACGCAGTATTTT
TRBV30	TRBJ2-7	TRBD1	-	CAWSVPGQGYEQYF	TGTGCCTGGAGTGTACCGGGACAGGGCTACGAGCAGTACTTC
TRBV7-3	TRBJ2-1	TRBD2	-	CASGAGNSGRVNEQFF	TGTGCCAGCGGAGCTGGAAATAGCGGGAGGGTCAATGAGCAGTTCTTC
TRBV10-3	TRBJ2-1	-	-	CAISAGLVASSSYNEQFF	TGTGCCATCAGTGCGGGCCTGGTAGCGTCGAGCTCCTACAATGAGCAGTTCTTC
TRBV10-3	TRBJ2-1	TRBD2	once	CASTGGRFDEQFF	TGTGCCTCAACGGGCGGGAGGTTCGATGAGCAGTTCTTC
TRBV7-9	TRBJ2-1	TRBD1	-	CASSLARRGLGDEQFF	TGTGCCAGCAGCTTAGCGCGAAGGGGGCTGGGCGATGAGCAGTTCTTC
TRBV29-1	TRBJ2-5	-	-	CSVESPTGGAGETQYF	TGCAGCGTTGAATCCCCAACGGGGGGCGCGGGAGAGACCCAGTACTTC
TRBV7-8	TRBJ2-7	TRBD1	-	CASSSTGAALLRTYEQYF	TGTGCCAGCAGCTCGACAGGGGCCGCACTCCTCCGAACCTACGAGCAGTACTTC
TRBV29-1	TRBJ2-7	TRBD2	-	CSVVAGGYEQYF	TGCAGCGTTGTAGCGGGAGGCTACGAGCAGTACTTC
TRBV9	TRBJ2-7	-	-	CASSIGWEGESEQYF	TGTGCCAGCAGCATTGGGTGGGAGGGGGAGTCCGAGCAGTACTTC
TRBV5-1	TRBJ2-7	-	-	CASKGGRDEQYF	TGCGCCAGCAAAGGCGGGCGAGACGAGCAGTACTTC
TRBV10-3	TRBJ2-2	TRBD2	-	CAISDPAGGPGELFF	TGTGCCATCAGTGACCCAGCGGGAGGGCCCGGGGAGCTGTTTTTT
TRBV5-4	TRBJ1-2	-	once	CASSLFPLNYGYTF	TGTGCCAGCAGCTTGTTCCCACTCAACTATGGCTACACCTTC